A single sample gave rise to the 23 T cell receptor beta chains below, sequenced in a study of T-cell reconstitution after alpha-beta-depleted transplantation in children. TCRbeta library construction was performed incorporating unique molecular identifiers. TCRdb passed the PCR reads through MiXCR, listing each CDR3 protein once. The sample lists roughly 490,000 distinct CDR3 sequences, about an eighth occurring once. The source material was PBMCs, mostly from graft donor cells, sampled 180 days after TCRalphabeta/CD19-depleted stem cell transplant. The receptors were sampled from a female patient aged 2-10 years who had a stem cell transplant for aplastic anemia, so the T cells may come from the graft donor.

Turning to this clonotype: A much larger clone differs from this one at a single base, so this may be a read error. The CDR3 carries no conserved terminal phenylalanine or tryptophan, so it likely arises from a read error. V and J are TRBV7-4 and TRBJ2-4; 9 nucleotides agree with TRBD2. The V and J ends lost 5 bases and 7 bases, in that order; junction bases with no gene match: 12. The germline V gene has CDR1 SGHVT and CDR2 SQSDAQ. The CDR3 spans 16 residues. CDR3 nucleotides: TGTGCCAGCAGCCCTGCCGGGACTAGCTTCGGGAACATTCAGTACTTG. Translated, it gives CASSPAGTSFGNIQYL.

Only a few counts were recorded for this clonotype. This chain links TRBV20-1 with TRBJ1-3, with 8 bases identical to TRBD1. CDR3 length: 16 residues. The V gene end was trimmed by 4 bases and the J gene end by 4 bases; junction bases not matched to a gene: 12. In germline, CDR1 is DFQATT, CDR2 SNEGSKA (reference sequence). Here the CDR3 reads CSATPPRQGSGNTIYF. The CDR3 DNA reads as TGCAGTGCTACACCCCCGAGACAGGGGTCCGGAAACACCATATATTTT.

Only a few counts were recorded for this clonotype. The chain employs TRBV20-1 and TRBJ1-5; D is ambiguous. Per the germline V gene, CDR1 is DFQATT and CDR2 is SNEGSKA (reference sequence). The V end was cut by 6 bases, the J end by 3 bases, with 12 bases between. This CDR3 region has 13 residues. The CDR3 DNA follows: TGCAGTGCGGTAGGTCAGAACAATCAGCCCCAGCATTTT. It codes for CSAVGQNNQPQHF.

This clonotype was seen more than once but under ten times. The rearrangement joins TRBV27 to TRBJ2-7, with TRBD2 matching over 9 bases. Germline V gene data show CDR1 as MNHEY and CDR2 as SMNVEV (reference sequence). J was trimmed by 11 bases and V by 5 bases; bases with no gene match: 19. This CDR3 is built from 16 residues. The CDR3 DNA reads TGTGCCAGCAGTCAAAGACTAACGATAGGCGGGAGGGTGGAGTACTTC. Translation: CASSQRLTIGGRVEYF.

This clonotype was recorded a few times. V usage is TRBV28 and J usage is TRBJ2-5; TRBD2 matches 11 bases. From germline, CDR1 is MDHEN and CDR2 SYDVKM. V was clipped by 3 bases and J by 5 bases; unmatched bases: 8. This CDR3 is 16 amino acids long. CDR3 bases: TGTGCCAGCAGTTTCACTAGCGGGAGTCCTGGGGAGACCCAGTACTTC. Amino acid sequence: CASSFTSGSPGETQYF.

This clonotype was recorded a few times. The chain carries TRBV6-1 and TRBJ2-7; D perhaps matches TRBD2 (5 bases). From germline, CDR1 is MNHNS and CDR2 SASEGT. Trimming left V 6 bases short and J 4 bases short, with 13 bases between. The CDR3 is 13 residues long. The CDR3 here is CASSESSGYEQYV. CDR3 DNA: TGTGCCAGCAGCGAGTCTTCGGGGTACGAGCAGTACGTC.

In this sample, this clonotype turned up a few times. The chain links TRBV20-1 to TRBJ1-2; TRBD1 agrees at 11 bases. Germline CDR1 reads DFQATT; CDR2 reads SNEGSKA (reference sequence). V lost 5 bases and J lost 0; bases outside the gene matches: 8. This CDR3 comprises 16 residues. The CDR3 region is CSAPGTGGMANYGYTF. The CDR3 nucleotides read TGCAGTGCTCCCGGGACAGGGGGAATGGCTAACTATGGCTACACCTTC.

This clonotype was observed a few times. The chain joins TRBV7-9 to TRBJ2-7; D not certain. In germline, CDR1 is SEHNR, CDR2 FQNEAQ (reference sequence). The CDR3 extends over 14 amino acids. V dropped 1 base and J dropped 0 bases, with 7 bases sitting between them. In nucleotides, the CDR3 is TGTGCCAGCAGCTTAGTTGCGGTCTCCTACGAGCAGTACTTC. Translation: CASSLVAVSYEQYF.

This clonotype was picked up many times. This chain links TRBV2 with TRBJ1-6; D unclear. Germline values: CDR1 SNHLY, CDR2 FYNNEI. The V end lost 6 bases, the J end lost 2 bases, and 8 bases lay between the germline ends. The CDR3 is made up of 14 amino acids. This CDR3 reads CASRLGTYNSPLHF. For the CDR3, the DNA is TGTGCCAGCAGATTAGGGACCTATAATTCACCCCTCCACTTT.

This clonotype showed up many times. This sequence joins TRBV29-1 and TRBJ1-5; D unclear. This CDR3 is built from 13 residues. The germline CDR1 and CDR2 sequences are SQVTM and ANQGSEA. Trimming removed 4 bases from V and 3 bases from J, with 10 bases in between. CDR3 residues: CSVVWENNQPQHF. The DNA of the CDR3 is TGCAGCGTTGTCTGGGAAAACAATCAGCCCCAGCATTTT.

The genes are TRBV27 and TRBJ1-1, with D tentatively TRBD1 (6 bases). Between the trimmed V and J ends, which lost 5 bases and 11 bases, there was a span of 24 bases. This CDR3 has 15 residues. In germline, CDR1 is MNHEY, CDR2 SMNVEV (reference sequence). The CDR3 bases are TGTGCCAGCAGTCTCCTCCATCCGACAGGCGCAGAGGCTTTCTTT. Amino acid sequence: CASSLLHPTGAEAFF.

In this sample, this clonotype turned up a few times. V is TRBV28 and J is TRBJ2-5; a possible D gene is TRBD2 (7 bases). The V and J ends lost 2 bases and 0 bases respectively, with 13 bases between them. Per the germline V gene, CDR1 is MDHEN and CDR2 is SYDVKM. This CDR3 region has 16 residues. CDR3 amino acids: CASSLGRGADQETQYF. The CDR3 DNA sequence: TGTGCCAGCAGTTTAGGCCGGGGGGCGGACCAAGAGACCCAGTACTTC.

There are many counts of this clonotype. The gene calls are TRBV12-3 or TRBV12-4 and TRBJ2-3; TRBD1 agrees at 7 bases. The CDR3 spans 16 residues. V shed 6 bases, J shed 1 base, and the junction held 10 bases outside the gene matches. CDR3 DNA: TGTGCCAGCAGCCTATCTTTAGGACAGGGCACAGATACGCAGTATTTT. Translated, it gives CASSLSLGQGTDTQYF.

This clonotype was seen ten or more times. J is TRBJ1-5 and V is TRBV5-1; D is unresolved. Trimming pared 0 bases from V and 5 bases from J, leaving 9 bases between. Germline lookup yields CDR1 SGHRS and CDR2 YFSETQ. The CDR3 consists of 14 residues. The CDR3 loop reads CASSLGGRDQPQHF. CDR3 in DNA: TGCGCCAGCAGCTTGGGAGGAAGGGATCAGCCCCAGCATTTT. Variable domain in full (rest from reference TRBV5-1 and TRBJ1-5): KAGVTQTPRYLIKTRGQQVTLSCSPISGHRSVSWYQQTPGQGLQFLFEYFSETQRNKGNFPGRFSGRQFSNSRSEMNVSTLELGDSALYLCASSLGGRDQPQHFGDGTRLSIL.

The rearrangement joins TRBV16 to TRBJ2-5; D uncertain. Trimming stripped 2 bases from V and 2 bases from J, with 6 bases between. There are 13 residues in the CDR3. The germline CDR1 and CDR2 sequences are KGHSY and FQNENV. The CDR3, as DNA: TGTGCCAGCAGCCAACGGCAGCAAGAGACCCAGTACTTC. Its protein product is CASSQRQQETQYF.

This clonotype was seen many times. The chain employs TRBV28 and TRBJ2-3, with 9 bases that match TRBD2. The ends lost 3 bases at V and 6 bases at J; junction bases unmatched: 16. This CDR3 comprises 18 residues. Looked up from germline, CDR1 is MDHEN and CDR2 is SYDVKM. DNA of the CDR3: TGTGCCAGCAGTTTCGGTCTCGGGCTAGCGGGGTGGGAGGATACGCAGTATTTT. Translated, it gives CASSFGLGLAGWEDTQYF.

This clonotype has a handful of counts. V usage is TRBV15 and J usage is TRBJ2-3; D unclear. V lost 1 base and J lost 4, with 0 bases in between. This CDR3 is 11 amino acids long. Germline V gives CDR1 LNHNV, CDR2 YYDKDF (reference sequence). CDR3 loop: CATSRADTQYF. CDR3 bases: TGTGCCACCAGCAGAGCAGATACGCAGTATTTT.

The rearrangement uses TRBV20-1 and TRBJ2-2; 8 bases line up with TRBD2. V was clipped by 5 bases and J by 2 bases; unmatched bases: 4. The CDR3 length is 14 residues. CDR1 is DFQATT and CDR2 is SNEGSKA in the germline V gene (reference sequence). This CDR3 reads CSARGGSNTGELFF. CDR3 nucleotide sequence: TGCAGTGCTCGGGGGGGGAGTAACACCGGGGAGCTGTTTTTT.

In this sample, this clonotype turned up a few times. The V gene is TRBV9, the J gene TRBJ1-1; D might be TRBD1 (5 bases). Trimming left V 2 bases short and J 3 bases short, with 17 bases between. The CDR3 runs to 16 residues. Looked up from germline, CDR1 is SGDLS and CDR2 is YYNGEE. The CDR3 coding sequence is TGTGCCAGCAGCGTCGCGGGGGGGTCCTGGTACACTGAAGCTTTCTTT. Translation gives CASSVAGGSWYTEAFF. The complete variable domain, with remaining parts taken from reference TRBV9 and TRBJ1-1, reads DSGVTQTPKHLITATGQRVTLRCSPRSGDLSVYWYQQSLDQGLQFLIQYYNGEERAKGNILERFSAQQFPDLHSELNLSSLELGDSALYFCASSVAGGSWYTEAFFGQGTRLTVV.

This clonotype has more than one count but fewer than ten. The DNA of the CDR3 is TGTGCCAGCAGTCCTCGGACAGCCGCCGTCCCTAACTATGGCTACACCTTC. It codes for CASSPRTAAVPNYGYTF. The gene calls are TRBV12-3 or TRBV12-4 and TRBJ1-2; maybe TRBD1 (6 bases). The CDR3 length is 17 residues. The V gene lost 5 bases and the J gene lost 0 bases, with 19 bases spanning the gap.

This clonotype was observed many times. CDR3 amino acids: CASSLSRETQYF. The CDR3 DNA follows: TGCGCCAGCAGCTTGTCAAGGGAGACCCAGTACTTC. V gene TRBV5-1 combines with J gene TRBJ2-5; D is unclear. The CDR3 has 12 residues. Per germline, CDR1 SGHRS and CDR2 YFSETQ. With 1 base removed from V and 5 bases from J, the gap between germline ends came to 6 bases. The variable domain in full, with the rest retrieved from reference TRBV5-1 and TRBJ2-5, is KAGVTQTPRYLIKTRGQQVTLSCSPISGHRSVSWYQQTPGQGLQFLFEYFSETQRNKGNFPGRFSGRQFSNSRSEMNVSTLELGDSALYLCASSLSRETQYFGPGTRLLVL.

This clonotype showed up just a few times. The chain uses TRBV7-8 and TRBJ2-7; 7 bases are a match to TRBD2. This CDR3 has 15 residues. V gave up 5 bases and J gave up 2 bases; unmatched junction bases: 9. Germline CDR1 SGHVS, CDR2 FQNEAQ. CDR3 residues: CASSPRSGITYEQYV. The DNA for the CDR3 is TGTGCCAGCAGCCCCCGCAGCGGGATCACCTACGAGCAGTACGTC.

This chain links TRBV20-1 with TRBJ2-3, with 12 bases lining up with TRBD2. The CDR3 has 17 amino acids. V gave up 4 bases and J gave up 4 bases; unmatched junction bases: 12. The germline CDR1 and CDR2 sequences are DFQATT and SNEGSKA (reference sequence). In DNA form, the CDR3 reads TGCAGTGCTAAGGCTCCGGGACTAGCGGGTGGGGCAGATACGCAGTATTTT. Translating it yields CSAKAPGLAGGADTQYF.